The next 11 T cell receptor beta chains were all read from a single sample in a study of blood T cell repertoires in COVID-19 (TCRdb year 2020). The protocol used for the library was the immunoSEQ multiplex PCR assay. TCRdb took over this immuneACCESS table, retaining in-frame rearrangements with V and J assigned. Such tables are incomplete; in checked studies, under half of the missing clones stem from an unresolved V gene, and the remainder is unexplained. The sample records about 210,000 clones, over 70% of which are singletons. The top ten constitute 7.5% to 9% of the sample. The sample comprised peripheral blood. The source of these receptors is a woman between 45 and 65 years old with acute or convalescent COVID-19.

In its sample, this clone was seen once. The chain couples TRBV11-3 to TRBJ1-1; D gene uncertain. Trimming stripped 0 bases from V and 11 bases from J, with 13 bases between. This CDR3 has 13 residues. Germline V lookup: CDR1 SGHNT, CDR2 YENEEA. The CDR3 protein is CASSLDPGSEAFF. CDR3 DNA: TGTGCCAGCAGCTTAGACCCCGGGAGCGAGGCTTTCTTT.

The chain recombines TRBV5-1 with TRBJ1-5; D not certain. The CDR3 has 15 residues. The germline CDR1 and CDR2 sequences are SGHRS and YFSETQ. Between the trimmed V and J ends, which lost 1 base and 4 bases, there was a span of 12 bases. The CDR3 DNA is TGCGCCAGCAGCTTGACGGGTATCCCTAATCAGCCCCAGCATTTT. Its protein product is CASSLTGIPNQPQHF.

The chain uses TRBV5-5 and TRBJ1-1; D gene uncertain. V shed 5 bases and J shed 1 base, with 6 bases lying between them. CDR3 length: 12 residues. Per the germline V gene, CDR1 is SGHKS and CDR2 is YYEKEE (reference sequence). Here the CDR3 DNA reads TGTGCCAGCAGGAGACAGAACACTGAAGCTTTCTTT. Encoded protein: CASRRQNTEAFF.

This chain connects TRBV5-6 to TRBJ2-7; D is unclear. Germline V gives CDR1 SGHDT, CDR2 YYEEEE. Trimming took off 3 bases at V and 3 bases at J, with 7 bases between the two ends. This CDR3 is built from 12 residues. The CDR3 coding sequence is TGTGCCAGCAGCTATATAAACTACGAGCAGTACTTC. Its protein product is CASSYINYEQYF.

The CDR3 nucleotides are TGTGCCAGCAGCCAAGGCGGGGAATGGGTTTACGAGCAGTACTTC. Translated: CASSQGGEWVYEQYF. This chain uses TRBV28 with TRBJ2-7; maybe TRBD2 (6 bases). From germline, CDR1 is MDHEN and CDR2 SYDVKM. CDR3 length: 15 residues. Trimming pared 6 bases from V and 4 bases from J, leaving 19 bases between.

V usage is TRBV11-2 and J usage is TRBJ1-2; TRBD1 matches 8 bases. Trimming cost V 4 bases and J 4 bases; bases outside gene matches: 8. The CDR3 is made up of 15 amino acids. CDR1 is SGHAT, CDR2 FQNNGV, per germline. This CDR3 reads CASSSRTGITYGYTF. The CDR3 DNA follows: TGTGCCAGCAGCTCCCGGACAGGGATAACCTATGGCTACACCTTC.

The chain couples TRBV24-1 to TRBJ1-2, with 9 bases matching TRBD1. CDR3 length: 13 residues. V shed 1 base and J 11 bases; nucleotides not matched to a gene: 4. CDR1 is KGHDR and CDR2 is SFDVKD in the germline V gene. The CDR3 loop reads CATSDLWDRDYTF. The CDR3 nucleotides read TGTGCCACCAGTGATTTATGGGACAGGGATTACACCTTC.

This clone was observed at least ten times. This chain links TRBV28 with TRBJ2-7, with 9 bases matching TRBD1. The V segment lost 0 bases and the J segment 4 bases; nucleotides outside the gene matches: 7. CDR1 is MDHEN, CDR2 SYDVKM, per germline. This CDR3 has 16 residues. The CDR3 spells CASSLWGGQGTYEQYF. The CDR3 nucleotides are TGTGCCAGCAGTTTATGGGGCGGACAGGGGACTTACGAGCAGTACTTC.

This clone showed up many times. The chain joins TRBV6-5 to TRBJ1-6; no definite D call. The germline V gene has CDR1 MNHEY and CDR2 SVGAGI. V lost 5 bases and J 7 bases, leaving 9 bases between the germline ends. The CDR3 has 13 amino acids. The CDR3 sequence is CASSPNWNSPLHF. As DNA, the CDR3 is TGTGCCAGCAGTCCGAACTGGAATTCACCCCTCCACTTT.

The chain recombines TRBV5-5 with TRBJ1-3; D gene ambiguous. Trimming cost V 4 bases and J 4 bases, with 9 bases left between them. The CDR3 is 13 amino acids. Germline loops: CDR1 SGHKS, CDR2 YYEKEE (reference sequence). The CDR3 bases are TGTGCCAGCAGCCTCGGGTGGGGAAACACCATATATTTT. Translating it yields CASSLGWGNTIYF.

CDR3 loop: CASRVSSTGYTF. The CDR3 region has the DNA TGTGCCAGCAGGGTCAGTTCGACAGGCTACACCTTC. The chain employs TRBV6-5 and TRBJ1-2, with unresolved D. Germline V gives CDR1 MNHEY, CDR2 SVGAGI. This CDR3 spans 12 amino acids. Trimming took off 6 bases at V and 8 bases at J, with 13 bases between the two ends.